The sequence of this T cell receptor (beta chain) was determined in a study of shared clonotypes between healthy human individuals. Study-level points and caveats: The authors sampled blood alone, and tissue repertoires likely differ.

There were only Caucasian adults among the donors, and all lived in Nashville, Tennessee. Germline V lookup: CDR1 SGDLS, CDR2 YYNGEE. The CDR3 contains 14 residues. The germline V and J ends were trimmed by 0 bases and 3 bases, with 8 bases remaining between them. Of note for this clone: As yet, its antigen is unknown.

Replicate PCRs from sorted subsets contained about 0.2 ug DNA, which is approximately 30,000 T cell genomes. Measured with immunoSEQ multiplex PCR; TCRdb has only the in-frame clones, and not every one. The sample includes about 1 million clones, around 74% of them seen just once. The TCR sequence derives from a man between 18 and 35 years old in good health. The material sequenced was memory CD4+ T cells sorted from blood. Subset in this sample: CD45RA-negative fraction. The rearrangement joins TRBV9 to TRBJ2-3; D unclear. The CDR3 DNA reads TGTGCCAGCAGCGTAGCTAGGGAAACAGATACGCAGTATTTT. Protein: CASSVARETDTQYF.